This record looks at one TCR beta chain sequence and its context. The authors extracted RNA and reverse transcribed it into cDNA as the sequencing template. Produced via immunoSEQ multiplex PCR; TCRdb's table is partial and in-frame only. The sample contains about 120,000 clones, roughly three fifths of which appear only once. These data come from a study of CD8+ T cells in alopecia areata. Overall study context: Treatment of the treated patients consisted of oral tofacitinib, 5 to 10 mg twice daily.

Indicated treatment: oral pan-JAK inhibitor, 5-10 mg twice daily. V was trimmed by 2 bases and J by 4 bases, leaving 11 bases between them. Germline CDR1 is MNHEY and CDR2 is SMNVEV (reference sequence). There are 14 residues in the CDR3. The sample consisted of CD8+ T cells sorted from blood, taken at week 24, from a patient treated with tofacitinib. This clonotype was sampled from a human donor with alopecia areata. V usage is TRBV27 and J usage is TRBJ2-5, with D unclear. The CDR3 bases are TGTGCCAGCAGTTTAATAGGCGCAGGAGAGACCCAGTACTTC. Translated: CASSLIGAGETQYF.